What follows are 13 T cell receptor beta chains derived from one specimen sequenced in a study of human T cells and chemical hapten exposure. The time point is: patch test 2, 6 weeks after DPC sensitization. As to treatment: therapeutic diphenylcyclopropenone sensitization with weekly scalp DPC. TCRdb re-called the RACE reads through MiXCR, storing one row per CDR3 protein. Found here are 110,000 to 150,000 distinct CDR3 sequences, approximately 12% of them singletons; the top ten hold around 1.4%. Specimen: whole blood, collected in connection with sensitization to the hapten diphenylcyclopropenone (DPC). Receptors were obtained from a woman aged 50 to 60 with alopecia areata. Some clones in this sample may be carry-over from other donors' samples.

In this sample, this clonotype turned up many times. The gene calls are TRBV20-1 and TRBJ1-5; TRBD1 agrees at 8 bases. Trimming at V came to 4 bases and at J to 6 bases, leaving 11 bases not matched to a gene. Germline V gene data show CDR1 as DFQATT and CDR2 as SNEGSKA (reference sequence). The CDR3 is 15 residues long. Here the CDR3 DNA reads TGCAGTGCTACCATCCCAGGGGGCGCGGGTCAGCCCCAGCATTTT. It is translated as CSATIPGGAGQPQHF.

This clonotype was found many times. This chain links TRBV6-1 with TRBJ1-3; D perhaps matches TRBD1 (6 bases). The CDR3 sequence is 18 residues long. CDR1 MNHNS and CDR2 SASEGT come from the germline V gene. The V and J ends lost 7 bases and 0 bases respectively, with 22 bases between them. The CDR3: CASTRVWETGVSGNTIYF. DNA for the CDR3: TGTGCCAGCACCCGCGTCTGGGAGACAGGCGTCTCTGGAAACACCATATATTTT.

This clonotype showed up just a few times. The chain has TRBV11-2 and TRBJ2-7, with D unresolved. The V end lost 6 bases, the J end lost 5 bases, and 17 bases lay between the germline ends. CDR1 SGHAT and CDR2 FQNNGV come from the germline V gene. This CDR3 is 14 amino acids long. The CDR3 DNA reads TGTGCCAGCAGTTTCACCTCATCTGGAAACGAGCAGTACTTC. This codes for CASSFTSSGNEQYF.

In this sample, this clonotype turned up many times. The chain employs TRBV18 and TRBJ2-2; D not certain. Germline CDR1 KGHSH, CDR2 LQKENI. Trimming left V 2 bases short and J 1 base short, with 5 bases between. The CDR3 spans 14 residues. CDR3 DNA: TGTGCCAGCTCACCAGGTCGGAACACCGGGGAGCTGTTTTTT. Translating gives CASSPGRNTGELFF.

Concerning this clonotype itself: The junction does not match germline at one end; this may be a read error. The CDR3 sequence: CASMGLAGGPWGGYNEQFF. CDR3 in DNA: TGTGCTAGCATGGGACTAGCGGGAGGCCCCTGGGGGGGATACAATGAGCAGTTCTTC. The chain carries TRBV28 and TRBJ2-1; 15 bases agree with TRBD2. This CDR3 has 19 residues. The germline gives CDR1 MDHEN, CDR2 SYDVKM.

V is TRBV20-1 and J is TRBJ1-1; tentatively, D is TRBD1 (5 bases). CDR3 size: 14 residues. Germline assignment: CDR1 DFQATT and CDR2 SNEGSKA (reference sequence). Deletions cut 5 bases from V and 5 bases from J, with 18 bases between. The CDR3, as DNA: TGCAGTGCTGCCTCCGGGACGGGGAGGACTGAAGCTTTCTTT. This codes for CSAASGTGRTEAFF.

This clonotype was observed a few times. The CDR3 DNA sequence: TGTGCCAGCAGCACACAAAGGGCGGGGAGCACAGATACGCAGTATTTT. This gives the protein CASSTQRAGSTDTQYF. The rearrangement uses TRBV7-6 and TRBJ2-3; the D gene is possibly TRBD2 (6 bases). V was trimmed by 5 bases and J by 0 bases, leaving 15 bases between them. The V gene's germline CDR1 is SGHVS and CDR2 FNYEAQ. The CDR3 has 16 amino acids.

The chain links TRBV5-1 to TRBJ2-1; TRBD2 matches at 10 bases. V lost 1 base and J lost 9; bases outside the gene matches: 7. The CDR3 length is 15 residues. Germline CDR1 and CDR2: SGHRS and YFSETQ. Written as DNA, the CDR3 is TGCGCCAGCAGCTTGCAGGCTAGCGGGAGCCGTGAGCAGTTCTTC. Amino acid sequence: CASSLQASGSREQFF.

The chain combines TRBV28 with TRBJ2-7; a possible D gene is TRBD1 (5 bases). The CDR3 extends over 14 amino acids. The V gene lost 5 bases and the J gene lost 7 bases, with 18 bases spanning the gap. The germline V gene has CDR1 MDHEN and CDR2 SYDVKM. The chain's CDR3 is CASSPRRAGREQYF. CDR3 DNA sequence: TGTGCCAGCAGTCCCCGTAGGGCAGGGCGAGAGCAGTACTTC.

This clonotype has ten or more counts. The chain is built from TRBV7-2 and TRBJ2-1; D ambiguous. The V and J ends lost 6 bases and 5 bases respectively, with 17 bases between them. CDR3 length equals 15 residues. Germline loops: CDR1 SGHTA, CDR2 FQGNSA. CDR3 protein: CASSPYGLRDNEQFF. The CDR3 DNA sequence: TGTGCCAGCAGTCCTTACGGGCTCCGGGACAATGAGCAGTTCTTC.

In its sample, this clonotype was seen a few times. The chain uses TRBV28 and TRBJ2-5; no definite D call. The germline V gene encodes CDR1 MDHEN and CDR2 SYDVKM. The CDR3 totals 14 residues. Trimming removed 6 bases from V and 4 bases from J, with 15 bases in between. This CDR3 reads CASSPPTPRETQYF. The CDR3 DNA sequence: TGTGCCAGCAGCCCTCCGACACCGCGAGAGACCCAGTACTTC. The full variable domain, rest sourced from reference TRBV28 and TRBJ2-5, is DVKVTQSSRYLVKRTGEKVFLECVQDMDHENMFWYRQDPGLGLRLIYFSYDVKMKEKGDIPEGYSVSREKKERFSLILESASTNQTSMYLCASSPPTPRETQYFGPGTRLLVL.

Only a few counts were recorded for this clonotype. Germline and junction disagree at one end, which may indicate a read error. The chain's CDR3 is CAWSEPDREEF. The DNA for the CDR3 is TGTGCCTGGAGTGAACCGGACAGGGAGGAGTTC. The chain employs TRBV30 and TRBJ2-7; 8 bases map to TRBD1. The length of the CDR3 is 11 residues. Germline CDR1 GTSNPN, CDR2 SVGIG (reference sequence).

This clonotype was observed at least ten times. The chain uses TRBV10-3 and TRBJ2-7, with 13 bases fitting TRBD2. CDR3 length equals 12 residues. The ends lost 8 bases at V and 7 bases at J; junction bases unmatched: 2. CDR1 and CDR2 (germline): ENHRY, SYGVKD. CDR3 in amino acids: CAIGLAGDEQYF. CDR3 sequence (DNA): TGTGCCATCGGACTAGCGGGAGATGAGCAGTACTTC.